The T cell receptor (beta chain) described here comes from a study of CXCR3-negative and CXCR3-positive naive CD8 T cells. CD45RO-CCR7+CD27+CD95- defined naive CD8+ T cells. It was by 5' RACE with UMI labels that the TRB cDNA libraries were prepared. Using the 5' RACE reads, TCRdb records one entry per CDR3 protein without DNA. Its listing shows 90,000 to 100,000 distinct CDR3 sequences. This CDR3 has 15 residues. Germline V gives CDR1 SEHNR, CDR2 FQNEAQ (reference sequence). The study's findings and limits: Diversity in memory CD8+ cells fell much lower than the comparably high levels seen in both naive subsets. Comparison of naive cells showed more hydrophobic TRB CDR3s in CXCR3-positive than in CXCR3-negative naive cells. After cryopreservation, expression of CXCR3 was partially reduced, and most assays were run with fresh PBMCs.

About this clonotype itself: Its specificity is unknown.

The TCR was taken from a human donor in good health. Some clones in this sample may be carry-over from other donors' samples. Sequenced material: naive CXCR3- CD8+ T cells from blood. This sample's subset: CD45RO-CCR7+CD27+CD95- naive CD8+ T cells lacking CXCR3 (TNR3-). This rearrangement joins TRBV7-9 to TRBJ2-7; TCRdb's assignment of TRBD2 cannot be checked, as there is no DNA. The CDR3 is CASSPLMAVLGEQYF.